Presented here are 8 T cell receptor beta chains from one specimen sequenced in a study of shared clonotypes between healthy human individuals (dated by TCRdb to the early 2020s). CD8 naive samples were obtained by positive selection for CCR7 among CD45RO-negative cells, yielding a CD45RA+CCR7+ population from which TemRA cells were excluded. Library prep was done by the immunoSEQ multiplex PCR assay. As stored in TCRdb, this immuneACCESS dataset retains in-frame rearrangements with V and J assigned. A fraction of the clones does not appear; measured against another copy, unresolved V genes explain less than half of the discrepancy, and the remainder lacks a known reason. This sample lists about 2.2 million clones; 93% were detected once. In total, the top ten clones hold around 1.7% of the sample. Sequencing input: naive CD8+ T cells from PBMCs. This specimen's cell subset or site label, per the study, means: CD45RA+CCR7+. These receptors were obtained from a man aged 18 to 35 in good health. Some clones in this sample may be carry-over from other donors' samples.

CDR3 nucleotide sequence: TGTGCCAGCAGCCCATCCCCGGGCGGAACCTACGAGCAGTACTTC. Translation: CASSPSPGGTYEQYF. This chain connects TRBV11-2 to TRBJ2-7, with D unresolved. The CDR3 has 15 residues. Per the germline V gene, CDR1 is SGHAT and CDR2 is FQNNGV. V dropped 5 bases and J dropped 2 bases, with 16 bases sitting between them.

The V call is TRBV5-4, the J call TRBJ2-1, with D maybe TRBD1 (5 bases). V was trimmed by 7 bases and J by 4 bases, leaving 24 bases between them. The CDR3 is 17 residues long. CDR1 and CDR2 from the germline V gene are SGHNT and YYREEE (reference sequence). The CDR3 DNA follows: TGTGCCAGCTCGCACAGCCAGGGTGTTGGGCTTTACAATGAGCAGTTCTTC. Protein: CASSHSQGVGLYNEQFF.

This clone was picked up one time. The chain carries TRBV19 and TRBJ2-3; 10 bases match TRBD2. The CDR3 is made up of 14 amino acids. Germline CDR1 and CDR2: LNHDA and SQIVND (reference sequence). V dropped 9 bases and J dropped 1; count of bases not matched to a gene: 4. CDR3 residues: CASRLAGRTDTQYF. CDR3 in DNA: TGTGCCAGCAGACTAGCGGGCCGCACAGATACGCAGTATTTT.

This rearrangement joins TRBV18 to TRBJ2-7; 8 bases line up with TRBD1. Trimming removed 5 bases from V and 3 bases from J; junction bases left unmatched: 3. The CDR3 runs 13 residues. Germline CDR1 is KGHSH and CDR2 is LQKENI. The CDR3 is CASSKDRVYEQYF. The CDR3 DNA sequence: TGTGCCAGCTCAAAGGACAGGGTCTACGAGCAGTACTTC.

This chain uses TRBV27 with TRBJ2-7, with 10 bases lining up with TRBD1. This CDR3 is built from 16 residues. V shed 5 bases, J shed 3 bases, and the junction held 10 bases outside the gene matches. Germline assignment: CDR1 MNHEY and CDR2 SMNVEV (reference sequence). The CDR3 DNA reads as TGTGCCAGCAGTGGGGGACAGGGGATCAATGGCTACGAGCAGTACTTC. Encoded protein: CASSGGQGINGYEQYF.

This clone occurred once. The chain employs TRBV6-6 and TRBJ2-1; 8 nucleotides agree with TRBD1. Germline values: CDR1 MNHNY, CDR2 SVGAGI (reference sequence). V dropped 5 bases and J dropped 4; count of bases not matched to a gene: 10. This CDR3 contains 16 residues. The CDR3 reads CASSPVGQGTYNEQFF. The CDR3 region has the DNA TGTGCCAGCAGTCCGGTAGGACAGGGTACGTACAATGAGCAGTTCTTC.

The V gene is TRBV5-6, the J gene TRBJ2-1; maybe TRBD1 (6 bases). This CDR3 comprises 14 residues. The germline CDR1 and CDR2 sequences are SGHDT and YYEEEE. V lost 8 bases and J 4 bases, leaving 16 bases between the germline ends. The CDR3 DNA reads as TGTGCCAGTGCGTCGGGACACTTATACAATGAGCAGTTCTTC. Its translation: CASASGHLYNEQFF.

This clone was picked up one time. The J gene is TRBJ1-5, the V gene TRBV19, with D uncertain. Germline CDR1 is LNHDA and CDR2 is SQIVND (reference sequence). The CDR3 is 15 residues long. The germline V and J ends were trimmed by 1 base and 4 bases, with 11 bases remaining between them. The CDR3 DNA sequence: TGTGCCAGTAGTATAGCTCCTTATGAAAATCAGCCCCAGCATTTT. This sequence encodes CASSIAPYENQPQHF. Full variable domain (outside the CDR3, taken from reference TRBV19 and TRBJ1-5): DGGITQSPKYLFRKEGQNVTLSCEQNLNHDAMYWYRQDPGQGLRLIYYSQIVNDFQKGDIAEGYSVSREKKESFPLTVTSAQKNPTAFYLCASSIAPYENQPQHFGDGTRLSIL.